Sequencing of this TCR beta chain was carried out in a study of cytomegalovirus exposure and HLA in healthy donors. Findings and caveats of the study: The study labeled fewer than 200 TCR beta chains cytomegalovirus-associated. Some public TCRs appeared in many individuals, while most sequences were rare. A later analysis linked around 17,000 TCR beta sequences to HLA alleles at 0.05 false discovery rate. In a later analysis, the majority of CMV-associated beta chains seemingly showed HLA restriction.

As concerns this clone: Its matching antigen is unknown.

V was clipped by 0 bases and J by 5 bases; unmatched bases: 10. The CDR3 spans 17 residues. Germline CDR1 reads SGHNT; CDR2 reads YYREEE (reference sequence). PCR used 60 Vbeta primers and 13 Jbeta primers. Sequencing was performed with immunoSEQ multiplex PCR; in TCRdb, only in-frame clones are kept and a portion is missing. The table shows some 110,000 clones, with 60% to 80% occurring only once. The gene calls are TRBV5-4 and TRBJ2-5; TRBD2 matches 10 bases. The source material was PBMCs. The receptor comes from a man aged 45-65 years in good health and CMV-seropositive. The CDR3 loop is CASSLEAGGPVKETQYF. As DNA, the CDR3 is TGTGCCAGCAGCTTGGAAGCGGGGGGGCCTGTGAAGGAGACCCAGTACTTC.